A selection of T cell receptor beta chains follows, all from one sample in a study of blood T cell repertoires in COVID-19. Method: immunoSEQ multiplex PCR; TCRdb's copy keeps in-frame clones and lacks some. Here the sample spans around 200,000 clones, 80% to 90% being singletons. Sequenced sample: peripheral blood. Every receptor here comes from a man between 65 and 85 years old with active or convalescent COVID-19. Each CDR3 is given with its conserved first and last residue. The D gene is left open where the match is weak. Rows may omit the clone size; those that give it use once, few, many or a size class.

TRBJ1-2 | TRBD1 | . | TRBV5-1 | TGCGCCAGCAGCTACGGGACGGGACAGGGGGCCTCCGGCTACACCTTC | CASSYGTGQGASGYTF
TRBJ1-2 | TRBD1 | . | TRBV27 | TGTGCCAGCCGGACAGGGGCCCGCTATGGCTACACCTTC | CASRTGARYGYTF
TRBJ1-2 | . | . | TRBV6-5 | TGTGCCACCCCTCGCGGGAGCGACTATGGCTACACCTTC | CATPRGSDYGYTF
TRBJ2-2 | TRBD2 | . | TRBV27 | TGTGCCAGCAGCCGGGGGGGGAGTGAGGGCAAGAACACCGGGGAGCTGTTTTTT | CASSRGGSEGKNTGELFF
TRBJ2-7 | TRBD1 | . | TRBV2 | TGTGCCAGCAGTGCTACAGGGGGCTACGAGCAGTACTTC | CASSATGGYEQYF
TRBJ1-1 | TRBD1 | . | TRBV7-6 | TGTGCCAGCAGCCCCTCGGACAGGGGAGGCACTGAAGCTTTCTTT | CASSPSDRGGTEAFF
TRBJ2-1 | . | . | TRBV7-2 | TGTGCCAGCAGCTCTCTATACAATGAGCAGTTCTTC | CASSSLYNEQFF
TRBJ1-3 | . | . | TRBV2 | TGTGCCAGCAGTGAACGTGGCGGGGGCTCTGGAAACACCATATATTTT | CASSERGGGSGNTIYF
TRBJ1-5 | TRBD1 | many | TRBV28 | TGTGCCGGACAGGATAGCAATCAGCCCCAGCATTTT | CAGQDSNQPQHF
TRBJ2-3 | . | few | TRBV10-2 | TGCGCCAGCGGCAGGGGCTGGTCAGATACGCAGTATTTT | CASGRGWSDTQYF
TRBJ2-6 | . | . | TRBV19 | TGTGCCAGTAGGGTGACAGGCCCCCACTCTGGGGCCAACGTCCTGACTTTC | CASRVTGPHSGANVLTF
TRBJ2-1 | . | . | TRBV20-1 | TGCAGTGCTGGCTCAGGGTGGGAGCAGTTCTTC | CSAGSGWEQFF
TRBJ2-3 | TRBD1 | . | TRBV14 | TGTGCCAGCAGCCGTGGACAGGGGTTCGATACGCAGTATTTT | CASSRGQGFDTQYF
TRBJ2-7 | . | . | TRBV9 | TGTGCCAGCAGCTTAGGGGTCCAGGGCACTTCGTCGCAGTACTTC | CASSLGVQGTSSQYF
TRBJ2-5 | TRBD2 | . | TRBV20-1 | TGCAGTGCTAGTATGACTAGCGGGCAAGAGACCCAGTACTTC | CSASMTSGQETQYF
TRBJ2-1 | TRBD2 | . | TRBV27 | TGTGCCAGCAGTTTCACTAGCGGGGGGGCCGGGGGTGAGCAGTTCTTC | CASSFTSGGAGGEQFF
TRBJ2-3 | . | . | TRBV5-1 | TGCGCCAGCAGCTTTCCTCAGACAGATACGCAGTATTTT | CASSFPQTDTQYF
TRBJ1-1 | TRBD1 | . | TRBV5-1 | TGCGCCAGCAGCTCCCGAGGAGAAGGGGGCGTTTCTTTCTTT | CASSSRGEGGVSFF
TRBJ1-4 | . | . | TRBV2 | TGTGCCAGCAGTGAAGCCTTCGGGAGAGAGGAAAAACTGTTTTTT | CASSEAFGREEKLFF
TRBJ1-6 | . | . | TRBV19 | TGTGCCAGTAGTATAGATCGGTTTGCTCAGGAGGGATCACCCCTCCACTTT | CASSIDRFAQEGSPLHF
TRBJ2-1 | TRBD2 | . | TRBV4-3 | TGCGCCAGCAGCCAATCTCCCACGAGGGCTAGCGGAAATGAGCAGTTCTTC | CASSQSPTRASGNEQFF